Following are 8 T cell receptor beta chains from one sample sequenced in a study of tumor-infiltrating lymphocytes in primary liver carcinoma. A primer in the constant region served to generate TCR beta cDNA from roughly 450 ng of total RNA. Three nested multiplex PCR rounds, a slightly modified ARM-PCR, produced the libraries for TCR beta. A C-beta reverse primer was combined with TRBV1-TRBV30 forward primers in the first two PCR rounds, and each round had 10 cycles. TCRdb itself ran the multiplex PCR reads through MiXCR, one entry per CDR3 protein. The sample includes almost 200,000 distinct CDR3 sequences, 65% seen only once; the top ten take approximately 6.5%. Out of unsorted whole blood came the blood RNA, and germline DNA was extracted as well. The source material was peripheral blood. The origin of the receptors is an older woman with primary liver carcinoma and hepatitis B virus infection.

Turning to this clonotype: A much larger clone differs by one base, so this may be a read error. V and J are TRBV29-1 and TRBJ2-7, with TRBD1 as a possible D gene (5 bases). The germline gives CDR1 SQVTM, CDR2 ANQGSEA. The CDR3 has 12 residues. The DNA for the CDR3 is TGCAGCGTTCGCCAGGGTTCCTACGACCAGTACTTC. This gives the protein CSVRQGSYDQYF.

The chain joins TRBV11-2 to TRBJ2-1; possible D gene TRBD2, 6 bases. This CDR3 is built from 18 residues. From germline, CDR1 is SGHAT and CDR2 FQNNGV. Trimming removed 0 bases from V and 7 bases from J, with 22 bases in between. CDR3 nucleotide sequence: TGTGCCAGCAGCTTAGATCCTTCTAGCGACCACCTACGGAATGAGCAGTTCTTC. This translates into CASSLDPSSDHLRNEQFF.

The sample holds one count of this clonotype. A much larger clone differs from this one at a single base, so this may be a read error. The rearrangement uses TRBV6-2 or TRBV6-3 and TRBJ2-3; D not certain. The CDR3 loop spans 16 amino acids. Germline V lookup: CDR1 MNHEY, CDR2 SVGEGT. CDR3 sequence (DNA): TGTGCCATCAGTTACTTGTTCGGCTCTCCCACAGATACGCAGTATTTT. It translates to CAISYLFGSPTDTQYF.

The chain combines TRBV7-7 with TRBJ1-1, with D unclear. Germline assignment: CDR1 SSHAT and CDR2 FNYEAQ (reference sequence). The CDR3 is 13 residues long. The CDR3 protein is CARALKLNTEAFF. Written as DNA, the CDR3 is TGTGCTAGAGCCTTAAAGTTGAACACTGAAGCTTTCTTT.

This clonotype occurred a few times. The V gene is TRBV5-6, the J gene TRBJ2-7; 10 bases agree with TRBD1. Per the germline V gene, CDR1 is SGHDT and CDR2 is YYEEEE. The CDR3 sequence is 15 residues long. V shed 4 bases, J shed 4 bases, and the junction held 8 bases outside the gene matches. The CDR3 region has the DNA TGTGCCAGCAGCGAGCCGGGACAGGGGAGATACGAGCAGTACTTC. This codes for CASSEPGQGRYEQYF.

This clonotype was seen ten or more times. The chain combines TRBV6-1 with TRBJ2-7, with 10 positions matching TRBD2. The germline V gene encodes CDR1 MNHNS and CDR2 SASEGT. The CDR3 consists of 16 residues. V gave up 8 bases and J gave up 0 bases; unmatched junction bases: 10. CDR3 DNA: TGTGCCAGCGCTGTCGAAGCGGGGGGGAGCTCCTACGAGCAGTACTTC. This translates into CASAVEAGGSSYEQYF.

Remarks on this clonotype: A much larger clone differs by one base, so this may be a read error. The gene calls are TRBV11-2 and TRBJ2-3; a possible D gene is TRBD2 (6 bases). V dropped 6 bases and J dropped 2 bases, with 21 bases sitting between them. The CDR3 spans 17 residues. Per the germline V gene, CDR1 is SGHAT and CDR2 is FQNNGV. The CDR3 here is CASRQMTSTGTTDTQYF. For the CDR3, the DNA is TGTGCCAGCAGGCAAATGACTAGTACGGGAACCACAGATACGCAGTATTTT.

This clonotype occurred a few times. This chain links TRBV5-1 with TRBJ2-5; D may be TRBD1 or TRBD2 (5 bases each). In germline, CDR1 is SGHRS, CDR2 YFSETQ. V was pared by 0 bases and J by 1 base, with 7 bases between. CDR3 length equals 14 residues. This CDR3 reads CASSLEGTQETQYF. CDR3 nucleotide sequence: TGCGCCAGCAGCTTGGAGGGGACCCAAGAGACCCAGTACTTC.